The present T cell receptor (beta chain) was sequenced within a study of blood T cell repertoires in COVID-19. Turning to the study itself: Spain, Italy and the United States supplied samples that represented acute and convalescent COVID-19. Sources were T cells, B-cell-depleted T cells, or PBMCs; the material itself was cDNA or gDNA.

How the authors handled the data: Amplification of reference gene primers provided the estimated nucleated cell counts. Profiling relied on immunoSEQ multiplex PCR, and the TCRdb table lists in-frame clones only, not all of them. V and J calls and clone size are copied from that table; D and trimming were computed from the DNA. The repertoire holds 140,000 to 150,000 clones, with 84% as singletons. The CDR3 consists of 15 residues. V lost 0 bases to trimming and J lost 1 base; unmatched junction nucleotides: 3. Looked up from germline, CDR1 is SGHRS and CDR2 is YFSETQ. The rearrangement joins TRBV5-1 to TRBJ1-1; 7 bases are a match to TRBD1. Sequenced sample: peripheral blood. This TCR was sampled from a man in his 60s with active or convalescent COVID-19. CDR3 DNA: TGCGCCAGCAGCTTGGGTAGGGGGCAGAACACTGAAGCTTTCTTT. It is translated as CASSLGRGQNTEAFF.